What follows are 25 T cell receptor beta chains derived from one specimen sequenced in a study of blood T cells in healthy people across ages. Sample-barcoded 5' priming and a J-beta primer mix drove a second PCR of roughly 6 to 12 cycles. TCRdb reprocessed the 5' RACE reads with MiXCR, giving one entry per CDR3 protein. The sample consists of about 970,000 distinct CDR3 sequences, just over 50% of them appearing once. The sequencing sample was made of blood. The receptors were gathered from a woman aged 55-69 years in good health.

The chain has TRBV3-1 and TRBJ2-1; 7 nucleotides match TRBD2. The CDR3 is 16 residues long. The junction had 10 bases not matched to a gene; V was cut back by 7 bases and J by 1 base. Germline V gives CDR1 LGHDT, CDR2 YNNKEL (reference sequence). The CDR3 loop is CASTLLAGTSYNEQFF. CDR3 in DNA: TGTGCCAGCACCCTCTTAGCGGGTACGTCCTACAATGAGCAGTTCTTC.

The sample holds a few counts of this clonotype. This chain's CDR3 is CASSLHAEGQPDTQYF. DNA of the CDR3: TGTGCCAGCAGCTTACATGCAGAGGGGCAACCAGATACGCAGTATTTT. This chain connects TRBV7-6 to TRBJ2-3, with D perhaps TRBD1 or TRBD2 (5 bases each). V lost 2 bases and J lost 4, with 16 bases in between. This CDR3 region has 16 residues. Germline CDR1 SGHVS, CDR2 FNYEAQ.

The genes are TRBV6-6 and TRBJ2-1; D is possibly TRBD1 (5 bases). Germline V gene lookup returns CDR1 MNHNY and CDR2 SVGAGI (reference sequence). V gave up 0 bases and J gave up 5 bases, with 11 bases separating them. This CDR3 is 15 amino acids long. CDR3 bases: TGTGCCAGCAGTTACTCTACCGGACACAACAATGAGCAGTTCTTC. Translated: CASSYSTGHNNEQFF.

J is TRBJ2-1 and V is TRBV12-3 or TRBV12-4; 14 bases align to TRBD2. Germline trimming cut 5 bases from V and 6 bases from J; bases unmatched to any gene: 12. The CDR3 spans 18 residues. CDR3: CASSARWTSGRRSNEQFF. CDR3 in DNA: TGTGCCAGCAGTGCCAGATGGACTAGCGGGAGGAGATCCAATGAGCAGTTCTTC.

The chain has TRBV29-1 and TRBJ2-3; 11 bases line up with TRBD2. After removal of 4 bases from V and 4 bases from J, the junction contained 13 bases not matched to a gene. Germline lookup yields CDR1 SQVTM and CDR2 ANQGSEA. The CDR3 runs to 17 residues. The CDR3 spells CSVVRLAGGPSSDTQYF. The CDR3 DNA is TGCAGCGTTGTGCGGTTAGCGGGAGGGCCTAGCTCAGATACGCAGTATTTT.

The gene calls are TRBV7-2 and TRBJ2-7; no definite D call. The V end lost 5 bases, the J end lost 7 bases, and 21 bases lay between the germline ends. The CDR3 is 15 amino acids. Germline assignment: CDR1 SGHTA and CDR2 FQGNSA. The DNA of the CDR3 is TGTGCCAGCAGCACCAGGACGGTCCCCTACAATGAGCAGTACTTC. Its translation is CASSTRTVPYNEQYF.

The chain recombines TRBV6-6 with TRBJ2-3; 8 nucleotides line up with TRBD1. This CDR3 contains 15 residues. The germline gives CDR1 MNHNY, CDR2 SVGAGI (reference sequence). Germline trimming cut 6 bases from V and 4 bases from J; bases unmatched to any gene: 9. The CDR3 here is CASSLATGVADTQYF. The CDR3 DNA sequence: TGTGCCAGCAGCCTGGCGACAGGGGTCGCAGATACGCAGTATTTT.

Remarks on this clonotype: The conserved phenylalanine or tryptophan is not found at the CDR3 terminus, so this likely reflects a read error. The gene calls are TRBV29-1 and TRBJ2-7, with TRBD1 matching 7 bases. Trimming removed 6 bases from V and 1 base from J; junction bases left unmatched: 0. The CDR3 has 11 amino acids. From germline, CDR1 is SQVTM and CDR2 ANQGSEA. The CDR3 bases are TGCAGCGTGACAGGGTCCTACGAGCAGTACTTA. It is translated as CSVTGSYEQYL.

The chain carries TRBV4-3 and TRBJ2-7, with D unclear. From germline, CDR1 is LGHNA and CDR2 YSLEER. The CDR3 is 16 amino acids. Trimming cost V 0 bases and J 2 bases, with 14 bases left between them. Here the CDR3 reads CASSQDLGNNPYEQYF. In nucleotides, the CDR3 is TGCGCCAGCAGCCAAGATCTTGGCAATAACCCCTACGAGCAGTACTTC.

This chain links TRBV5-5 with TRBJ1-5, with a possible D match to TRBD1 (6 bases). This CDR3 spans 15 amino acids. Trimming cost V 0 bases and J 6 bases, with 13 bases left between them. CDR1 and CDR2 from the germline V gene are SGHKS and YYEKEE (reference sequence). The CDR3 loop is CASSLGQVAVQPQHF. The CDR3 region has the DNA TGTGCCAGCAGCTTGGGACAGGTCGCCGTTCAGCCCCAGCATTTT.

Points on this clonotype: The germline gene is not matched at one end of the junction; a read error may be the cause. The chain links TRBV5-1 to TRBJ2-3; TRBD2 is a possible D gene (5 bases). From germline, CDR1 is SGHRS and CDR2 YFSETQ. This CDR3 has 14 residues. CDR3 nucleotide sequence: TGCACCAGCAGCTGGACTGACCCAACAGATACGCAGTATTTT. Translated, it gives CTSSWTDPTDTQYF.

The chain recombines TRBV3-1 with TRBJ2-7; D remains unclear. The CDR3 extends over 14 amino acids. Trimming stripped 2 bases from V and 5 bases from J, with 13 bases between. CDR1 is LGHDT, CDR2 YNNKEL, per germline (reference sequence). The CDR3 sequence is CASSQPGLSNEQYF. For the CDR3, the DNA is TGTGCCAGCAGCCAACCGGGCCTAAGCAACGAGCAGTACTTC.

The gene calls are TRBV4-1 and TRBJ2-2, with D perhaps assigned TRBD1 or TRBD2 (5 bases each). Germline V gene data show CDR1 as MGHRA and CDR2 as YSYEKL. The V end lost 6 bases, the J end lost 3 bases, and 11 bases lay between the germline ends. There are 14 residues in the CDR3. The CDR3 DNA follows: TGCGCCAGCAGTAGAGGGGCAGACACCGGGGAGCTGTTTTTT. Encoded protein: CASSRGADTGELFF.

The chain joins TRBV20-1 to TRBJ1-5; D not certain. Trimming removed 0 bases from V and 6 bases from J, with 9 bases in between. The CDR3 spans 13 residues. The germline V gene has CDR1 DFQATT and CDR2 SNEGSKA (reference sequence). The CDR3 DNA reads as TGCAGTGCTAGAGAACAACAAAGTCAGCCCCAGCATTTT. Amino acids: CSAREQQSQPQHF.

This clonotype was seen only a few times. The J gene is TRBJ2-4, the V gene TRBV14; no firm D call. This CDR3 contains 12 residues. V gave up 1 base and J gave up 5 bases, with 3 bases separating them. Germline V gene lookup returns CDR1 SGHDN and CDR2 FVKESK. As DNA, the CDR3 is TGTGCCAGCAGCCAAGTTCAAAACATTCAGTACTTC. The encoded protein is CASSQVQNIQYF. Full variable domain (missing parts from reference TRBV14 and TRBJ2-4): EAGVTQFPSHSVIEKGQTVTLRCDPISGHDNLYWYRRVMGKEIKFLLHFVKESKQDESGMPNNRFLAERTGGTYSTLKVQPAELEDSGVYFCASSQVQNIQYFGAGTRLSVL.

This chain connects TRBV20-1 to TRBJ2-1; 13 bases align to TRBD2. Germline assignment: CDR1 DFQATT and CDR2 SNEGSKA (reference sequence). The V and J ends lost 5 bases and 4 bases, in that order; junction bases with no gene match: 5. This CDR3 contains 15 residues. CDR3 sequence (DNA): TGCAGTGCTCAGGGGACTAGCGGGAAATACAATGAGCAGTTCTTC. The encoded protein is CSAQGTSGKYNEQFF.

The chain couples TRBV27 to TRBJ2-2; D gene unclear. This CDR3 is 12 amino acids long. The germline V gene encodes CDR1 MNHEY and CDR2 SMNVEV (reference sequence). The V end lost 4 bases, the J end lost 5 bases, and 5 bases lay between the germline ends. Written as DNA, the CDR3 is TGTGCCAGCAGTTATAGGACCGGGGAGCTGTTTTTT. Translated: CASSYRTGELFF.

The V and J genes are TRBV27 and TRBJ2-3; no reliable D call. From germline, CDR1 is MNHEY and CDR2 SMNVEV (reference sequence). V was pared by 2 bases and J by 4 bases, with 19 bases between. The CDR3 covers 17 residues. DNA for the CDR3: TGTGCCAGCAGTTTAATTCCCTGGACCTTAGTCCCAGATACGCAGTATTTT. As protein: CASSLIPWTLVPDTQYF.

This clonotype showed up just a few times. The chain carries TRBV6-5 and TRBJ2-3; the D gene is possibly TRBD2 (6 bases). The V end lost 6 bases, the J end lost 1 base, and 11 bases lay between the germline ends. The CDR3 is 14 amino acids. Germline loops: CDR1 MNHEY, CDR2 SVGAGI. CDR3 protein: CASREWEGTDTQYF. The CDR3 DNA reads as TGTGCCAGCAGGGAGTGGGAGGGCACAGATACGCAGTATTTT.

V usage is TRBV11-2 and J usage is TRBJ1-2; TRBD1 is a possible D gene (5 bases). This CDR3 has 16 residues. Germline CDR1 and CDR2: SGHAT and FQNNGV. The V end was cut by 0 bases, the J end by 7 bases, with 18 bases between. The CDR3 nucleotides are TGTGCCAGCAGCTTAGAGCCCCAGGGTGGCGTAAGTGGCTACACCTTC. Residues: CASSLEPQGGVSGYTF.

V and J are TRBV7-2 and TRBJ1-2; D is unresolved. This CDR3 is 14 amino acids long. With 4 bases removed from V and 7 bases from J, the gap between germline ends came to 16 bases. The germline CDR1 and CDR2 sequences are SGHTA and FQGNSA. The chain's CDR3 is CASSSYETVRGYTF. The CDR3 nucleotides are TGTGCCAGCAGCTCATATGAAACCGTTCGTGGCTACACCTTC.

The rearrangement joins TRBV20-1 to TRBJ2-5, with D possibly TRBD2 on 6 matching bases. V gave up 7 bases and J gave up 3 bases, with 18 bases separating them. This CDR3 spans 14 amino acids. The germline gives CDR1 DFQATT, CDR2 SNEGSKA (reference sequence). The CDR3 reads CSGVAGTLKETQYF. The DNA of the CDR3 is TGCAGTGGCGTAGCCGGGACTCTGAAAGAGACCCAGTACTTC.

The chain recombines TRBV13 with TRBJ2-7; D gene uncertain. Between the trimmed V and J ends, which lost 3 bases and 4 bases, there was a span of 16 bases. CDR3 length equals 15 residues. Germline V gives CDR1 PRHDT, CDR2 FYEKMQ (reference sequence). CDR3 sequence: CASSLEGPNIYEQYF. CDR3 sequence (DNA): TGTGCCAGCAGCTTGGAAGGGCCAAACATTTACGAGCAGTACTTC.

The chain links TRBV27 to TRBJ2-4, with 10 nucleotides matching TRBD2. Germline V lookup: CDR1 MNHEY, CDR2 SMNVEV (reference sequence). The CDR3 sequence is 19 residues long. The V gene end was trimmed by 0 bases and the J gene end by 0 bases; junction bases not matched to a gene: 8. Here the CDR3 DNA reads TGTGCCAGCAGTTTATCGGCTAGCGGGAGTTTACTAGCCAAAAACATTCAGTACTTC. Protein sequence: CASSLSASGSLLAKNIQYF.

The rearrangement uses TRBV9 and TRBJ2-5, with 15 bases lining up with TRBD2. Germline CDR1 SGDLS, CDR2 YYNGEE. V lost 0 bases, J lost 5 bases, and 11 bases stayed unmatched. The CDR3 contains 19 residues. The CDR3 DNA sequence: TGTGCCAGCAGCGTAGGTCTAGGACTAGCGGGAGGGCCGGAGGAGACCCAGTACTTC. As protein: CASSVGLGLAGGPEETQYF.